One TCR beta chain is described in this entry. This sample is drawn from a study of T cells in Graves' hyperthyroidism and ophthalmopathy. TCR beta CDR3 sequences were amplified from RNA transcripts. The HTBI primer set was used in a first-round RT-PCR of the TCR CDR3. TCRdb ran MiXCR on the multiplex PCR reads and lists one entry per CDR3 protein. The sample includes about 580,000 distinct CDR3 sequences, approximately 44% of them seen just once. No ophthalmopathy progression within 18 months constituted stable Graves' hyperthyroidism. The source of this sequence is a woman aged 18-35 years with Graves' hyperthyroidism. Material for sequencing was peripheral blood or thyroid tissue (not recorded which).

CDR3 DNA: TGTGCCAGCAGCGGACTGCAGGCAGCCTACGAGCAGTACTTC. Protein: CASSGLQAAYEQYF. V gene TRBV7-9 combines with J gene TRBJ2-7, with a tentative D call TRBD2 (5 bases). Germline CDR1 and CDR2: SEHNR and FQNEAQ (reference sequence). The germline V and J ends were trimmed by 5 bases and 2 bases, with 13 bases remaining between them. The CDR3 runs to 14 residues.